This TCR beta chain was recovered during a study of technical replicates of blood from several donors. Germline assignment: CDR1 SNHLY and CDR2 FYNNEI. The CDR3 is 14 amino acids. V dropped 6 bases and J dropped 4; count of bases not matched to a gene: 8. Clones were read by immunoSEQ multiplex PCR, and TCRdb kept only the in-frame ones, dropping some. The sample shows about 74,000 clones, about 94% of them seen only once. The J gene is TRBJ1-1, the V gene TRBV2; 7 positions match TRBD1. This receptor was obtained from a human donor in good health. The sequenced sample consisted of T cells isolated from PBMCs. CDR3 sequence (DNA): TGTGCCAGCAGGTACACACAGGGGTTCACTGAAGCTTTCTTT. Protein product: CASRYTQGFTEAFF.